These T cell receptor beta chains were read from a single sample in a study of Graves' ophthalmopathy and Graves' hyperthyroidism. Via MiXCR, TCRdb re-called the multiplex PCR reads, giving one row per CDR3 protein. The repertoire consists of about 550,000 distinct CDR3 sequences, with 39% occurring once and the leading ten covering over 3.5%. Source material: peripheral blood or thyroid tissue (not recorded which). These receptors all stem from an adult man with Graves' hyperthyroidism. CDR3s include the opening cysteine and the closing phenylalanine or tryptophan. A D gene is named only where the DNA matches it firmly. Some rows mark clone size as missing; the rest say once, few, many or name a class of expanded clone.

J gene	clone size	V gene	D gene	CDR3 length	CDR3 DNA	CDR3 protein
TRBJ2-5	NA	TRBV7-3	NA	13	TGTGCCAGCAGCCAAGATTTGAGCGAGACCCAGTACTTC	CASSQDLSETQYF
TRBJ1-2	few	TRBV18	TRBD1	15	TGTGCCAGCTCACCAGCGGACAGGGGTTACTATGGCTACACCTTC	CASSPADRGYYGYTF
TRBJ2-7	NA	TRBV7-2	NA	14	TGTGCCAGCAGCTTAGATGGCGGAAGAGGCGAGCAGTACTTC	CASSLDGGRGEQYF
TRBJ2-5	NA	TRBV10-1	NA	14	TGCGCCAGCAGTGAGTCGGGAAACCAAGAGACCCAGTACTTC	CASSESGNQETQYF
TRBJ2-1	NA	TRBV14	TRBD2	16	TGTGCCAGCAGCCAAGATGGGCGGGGGGCCTACAATGAGCAGTTCTTC	CASSQDGRGAYNEQFF
TRBJ2-5	NA	TRBV2	NA	12	TGTGCCAGCAAGCGGGTCCAAGAGACCCAGTACTTC	CASKRVQETQYF
TRBJ1-1	once	TRBV2	NA	14	TGTGCCAGCAGGGAAGGGGTTTTGAACACTGAAGCTTTCTTT	CASREGVLNTEAFF
TRBJ1-2	few	TRBV14	NA	15	TGTGCCAGCAGCCAAGACCGGGGGGCAAGGCGTGGCTACACCTTC	CASSQDRGARRGYTF
TRBJ1-2	NA	TRBV29-1	TRBD1	15	TGCAGCGTTGATCTTTTGGACAGGGGTTACTATGGCTACACCTTC	CSVDLLDRGYYGYTF
TRBJ2-5	NA	TRBV28	TRBD1	16	TGTGCCAGCAGTTCGACAGGGGCGAGGGATAAAGAGACCCAGTACTTC	CASSSTGARDKETQYF
TRBJ2-7	NA	TRBV9	TRBD1	14	TGTGCCAGCTCACCCCACGCGACAGGGGGCGAGCAGTACTTC	CASSPHATGGEQYF
TRBJ2-7	NA	TRBV2	NA	12	TGTGCATCCACCGAGCAGGCCTACGAGCAGTACTTC	CASTEQAYEQYF
TRBJ2-2	many	TRBV2	NA	15	TGTGCCAGCAGTTATGGGACGGTCAACACCGGGGAGCTGTTTTTT	CASSYGTVNTGELFF
TRBJ2-7	many	TRBV28	TRBD1	12	TGTGCCAGCAGTCAGGGGGTCTACGAGCAGTACTTC	CASSQGVYEQYF
TRBJ2-5	many	TRBV9	NA	15	TGTGCCAGCAGCGTAGTTGGTCTAGCGCAAGAGACCCAGTACTTC	CASSVVGLAQETQYF
TRBJ2-7	many	TRBV7-6	NA	13	TGTGCCAGCAGCTTAGGCATAGGGAGGGAGCAGTACTTC	CASSLGIGREQYF
TRBJ1-4	many	TRBV6-1	NA	11	TGTGCCAGCAGCCCGGGCCTTAAACTGTTTTTT	CASSPGLKLFF
TRBJ1-4	many	TRBV9	NA	14	TGTGCCAGCAGCTACGGGTTCGCTAATGAAAAACTGTTTTTT	CASSYGFANEKLFF
TRBJ2-5	NA	TRBV10-3	NA	14	TGTGCCATCAGTGATGGGAAGGGTTTGGAGACCCAGTACTTC	CAISDGKGLETQYF
TRBJ1-5	many	TRBV5-6	NA	15	TGTGCCAGCAGCTTGGGGACCGGGATGGGTCAGCCCCAGCATTTT	CASSLGTGMGQPQHF
TRBJ2-5	NA	TRBV12-3/TRBV12-4	NA	11	TGTGCCAGCAGAAACGAAGAGACCCAGTACTTC	CASRNEETQYF
TRBJ1-1	few	TRBV6-1	NA	14	TGTGCCAGCAGACCCCTTACAGCGAACACTGAAGCTTTCTTT	CASRPLTANTEAFF
TRBJ2-3	few	TRBV20-1	NA	13	TGCAGTGCTAGGAGGGATCACACAGATACGCAGTATTTT	CSARRDHTDTQYF
TRBJ1-2	once	TRBV4-2	TRBD1	13	TGTGCCAGCAGCCAAGAAGACAGGGCAGGAAACACCTTC	CASSQEDRAGNTF
TRBJ1-5	NA	TRBV6-5	NA	14	TGTGCCAGCAGGCGGCAGGATAGCAATCAGCCCCAGCATTTT	CASRRQDSNQPQHF
TRBJ2-5	NA	TRBV29-1	NA	14	TGCAGCGTGTCTACAGGGAGGGGGGGAAAGACCCAGTACTTC	CSVSTGRGGKTQYF
TRBJ2-7	few	TRBV30	TRBD1	16	TGTGCCTGGAGTGTTGGGACAGGGGGCGCTGGACGCGAGCAGTACTTC	CAWSVGTGGAGREQYF